This T cell receptor beta chain is from a study of sequential checkpoint blockade in melanoma (dated by TCRdb to the late 2010s). Context from the whole study: Using 1:1 randomization, the trial assigned patients either to first-line nivolumab followed by ipilimumab (arm A) or to ipilimumab followed by nivolumab (arm B). Maintenance nivolumab was given following each of the two trial sequences.

Study-wide conclusions, independent of this receptor: Validation of the response-prediction model combining TCR metrics and mutation burden is needed in larger, independent patient cohorts.

TCRbeta CDR3 regions were immunosequenced from genomic DNA with the immunoSEQ Assay. Prior to high-throughput sequencing, genomic DNA was amplified by bias-controlled multiplex PCR. The original pipeline was this. To quantify the absolute abundance of each unique TCRbeta CDR3 region, the sequences were collapsed and filtered. Clonality, defined as 1 minus Pielou's evenness, was calculated using only productive rearrangements. A previously published method was used to identify clones whose frequencies were significantly greater in on-treatment samples than in baseline samples. Drawn from immuneACCESS, this table holds only the in-frame rearrangements with V and J called that TCRdb kept. Clones are partly lost; checked studies trace under half to an unresolved V gene and leave the rest unexplained. V, J and clone size are those of that table, while D and trimming were read from the DNA. For this sample there are approximately 21,000 clones; about four fifths appear just once. The leading ten clones occupy around 35% of the sample.

CDR1 SQVTM and CDR2 ANQGSEA were looked up in the germline V gene. Reading from cysteine to phenylalanine, the CDR3 counts 13 amino acids. Just the 39-base CDR3 DNA is kept, in frame starting at base 1. The V end loses 4 bases and the J end loses 4 bases, and a stretch of 14 bases separates them. The treatment or condition label for this specimen denotes: randomized to nivolumab then ipilimumab (arm A) or the reverse (arm B). No trial patient had received prior DNA-damaging chemotherapy. On a FACS Aria II flow cytometer, live CD3+CD8+ cells that were negative for CD19 and CD56 were sorted from thawed PBMCs. Samples were obtained from patients with melanoma enrolled in CheckMate 064, a randomized, open-label phase II trial of sequential checkpoint blockade. Peripheral blood mononuclear cells were collected by leukapheresis, purified with Ficoll-Paque, and frozen in human serum with roughly 9.9% DMSO. Immediately after sorting, the purity of the sorted blood CD3+CD8+ cells was confirmed to be >98%, and DNA was then extracted.

Regarding this clone: It has no known antigen specificity. Within one base of it there is no much larger clone, and no base qualities were kept.

The chain was built from TRBV29-1 and TRBJ2-7; TRBD2 is possibly the D segment (5 matching bases). The receptor's source is a human donor with melanoma. Sample: CD8+ T cells sorted from blood (inferred from file names), taken from a patient given nivolumab and ipilimumab in sequence. The bases read TGCAGCGTTGTGCCAGCGGCACTTTACGAGCAGTACTTC. Translated, this gives CSVVPAALYEQYF.